The clone carrying this T cell receptor (beta chain) was counted between two and nine times. This record comes from a study of cytomegalovirus exposure and HLA in healthy donors. The PCR had 60 Vbeta and 13 Jbeta primers. Clones were read by immunoSEQ multiplex PCR, and TCRdb kept only the in-frame ones, dropping some. The sample consists of 90,000 to 150,000 clones, 50% to 65% of them appearing once. This CDR3 region has 15 residues. The V end lost 0 bases, the J end lost 4 bases, and 14 bases lay between the germline ends. CDR1 and CDR2 (germline): SGDLS, YYNGEE. The chain has TRBV9 and TRBJ2-7; D may be TRBD2 (6 bases). The receptor comes from a man in his forties in good health and CMV-seropositive. Material: PBMCs. The CDR3 DNA sequence: TGTGCCAGCAGCGTAGGAGGGGCTGGGGGGTACGAGCAGTACTTC. Its protein is CASSVGGAGGYEQYF.